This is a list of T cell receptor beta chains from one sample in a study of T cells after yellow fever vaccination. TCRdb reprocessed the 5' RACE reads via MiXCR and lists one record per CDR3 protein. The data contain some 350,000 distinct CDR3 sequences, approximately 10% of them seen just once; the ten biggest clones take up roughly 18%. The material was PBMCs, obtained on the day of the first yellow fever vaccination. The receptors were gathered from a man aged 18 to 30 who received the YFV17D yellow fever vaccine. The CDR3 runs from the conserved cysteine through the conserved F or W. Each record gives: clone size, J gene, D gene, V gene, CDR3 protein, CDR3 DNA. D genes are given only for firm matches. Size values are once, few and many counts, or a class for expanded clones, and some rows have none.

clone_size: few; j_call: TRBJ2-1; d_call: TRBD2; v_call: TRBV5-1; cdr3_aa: CASSFATSGGAHEQFF; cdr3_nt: TGCGCCAGCAGCTTTGCGACTAGCGGGGGGGCCCATGAGCAGTTCTTC
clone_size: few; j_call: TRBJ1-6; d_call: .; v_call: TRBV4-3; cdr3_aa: CASSQDEYSPLHF; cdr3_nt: TGCGCCAGCAGCCAAGATGAATATTCACCCCTCCACTTT
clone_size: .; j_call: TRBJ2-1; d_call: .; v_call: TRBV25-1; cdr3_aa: CASSEAGHRDNEQFF; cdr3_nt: TGTGCCAGCAGTGAGGCGGGCCATAGGGACAATGAGCAGTTCTTC
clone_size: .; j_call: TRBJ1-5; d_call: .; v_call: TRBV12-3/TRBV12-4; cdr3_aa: CASSREERQPQHF; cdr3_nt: TGTGCCAGCAGCAGGGAGGAAAGGCAGCCCCAGCATTTT
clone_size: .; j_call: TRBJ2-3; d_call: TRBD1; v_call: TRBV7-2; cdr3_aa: CASSLARGHADTQYF; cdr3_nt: TGTGCCAGCAGCTTAGCCAGGGGGCATGCAGATACGCAGTATTTT
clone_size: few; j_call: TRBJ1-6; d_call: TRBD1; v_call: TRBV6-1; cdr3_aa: CASILDRDSYNSPLHF; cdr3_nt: TGTGCCAGTATACTTGACAGGGACTCCTATAATTCACCCCTCCACTTT
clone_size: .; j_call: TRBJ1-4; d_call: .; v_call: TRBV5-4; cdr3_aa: CASSSGQYNEKLFF; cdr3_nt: TGTGCCAGCAGCTCGGGACAATATAATGAAAAACTGTTTTTT
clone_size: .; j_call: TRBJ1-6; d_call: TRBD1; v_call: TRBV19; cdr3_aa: CASTGTAMINSPLHF; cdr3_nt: TGTGCCTCCACCGGGACAGCGATGATCAATTCACCCCTCCACTTT
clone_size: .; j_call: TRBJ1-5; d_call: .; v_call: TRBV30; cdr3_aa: CAWSPGYQPQHF; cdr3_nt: TGTGCCTGGAGTCCGGGCTATCAGCCCCAGCATTTT
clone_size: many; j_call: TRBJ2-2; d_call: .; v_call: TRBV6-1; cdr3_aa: CASSPATRSTGELFF; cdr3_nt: TGTGCCAGCAGTCCTGCGACCCGGAGCACCGGGGAGCTGTTTTTT
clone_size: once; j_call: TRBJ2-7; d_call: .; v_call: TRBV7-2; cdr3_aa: CASSLEGGNEQYF; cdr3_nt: TGTGCCAGCAGCTTAGAGGGGGGTAACGAGCAGTACTTC
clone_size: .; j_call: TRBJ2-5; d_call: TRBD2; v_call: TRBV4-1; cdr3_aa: CASRGAGLGETQYF; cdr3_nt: TGCGCCAGCAGGGGAGCGGGACTGGGGGAGACCCAGTACTTC
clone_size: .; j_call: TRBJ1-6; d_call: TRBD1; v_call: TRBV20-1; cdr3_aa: CSAPTGGINSPLHF; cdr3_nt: TGCAGTGCTCCGACAGGGGGCATAAATTCACCCCTCCACTTT
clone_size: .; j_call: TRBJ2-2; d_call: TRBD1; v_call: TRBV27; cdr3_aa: CATRGQSGTGELFF; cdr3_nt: TGTGCCACCCGGGGACAGTCCGGCACCGGGGAGCTGTTTTTT
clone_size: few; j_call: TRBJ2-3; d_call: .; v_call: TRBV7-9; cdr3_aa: CASGRYDTQYF; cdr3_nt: TGTGCCAGCGGACGCTATGATACGCAGTATTTT
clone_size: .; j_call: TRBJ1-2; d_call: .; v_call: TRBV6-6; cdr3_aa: CASSYTAYGYTF; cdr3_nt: TGTGCCAGCAGTTACACTGCCTATGGCTACACCTTC
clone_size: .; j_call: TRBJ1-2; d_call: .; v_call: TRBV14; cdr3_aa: CASSQDQSGSGYTF; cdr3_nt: TGTGCCAGCAGCCAAGACCAAAGCGGGAGCGGCTACACCTTC
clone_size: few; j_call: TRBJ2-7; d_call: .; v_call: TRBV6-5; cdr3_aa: CASSYRETYEQYF; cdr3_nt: TGTGCCAGCAGTTACAGGGAGACCTACGAGCAGTACTTC
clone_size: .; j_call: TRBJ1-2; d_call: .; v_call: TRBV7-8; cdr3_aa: CASSLRGVRAQLSYTF; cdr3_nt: TGTGCCAGCAGCCTACGCGGGGTGCGTGCCCAGTTGAGCTACACCTTC
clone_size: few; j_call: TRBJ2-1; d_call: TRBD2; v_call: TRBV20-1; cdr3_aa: CGTTGNEQFF; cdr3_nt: TGTGGGACTACTGGCAATGAGCAGTTCTTC